This TCR beta chain originates from a study of T cell repertoires in cytomegalovirus infection. Background on the study: CMV infection and matching HLA type were both indicated by public TCR beta signatures.

TCRdb used MiXCR to reprocess the reads, holding one entry per CDR3 protein. The profile shows fewer than 250,000 distinct CDR3 sequences, 10% to 15% of them singletons. V was shortened by 7 bases and J by 7 bases, with 14 bases between the two germline ends. The CDR3 is 13 amino acids. This clonotype was seen at least ten times. What it binds is unknown. Study observations and caveats: Within the response measured ex vivo, HLA-C-restricted CMV-specific TCR beta clonotypes were dominant. People with CMV and the relevant HLA were identified by cumulative public TCR beta family frequency.

The sample consisted of PBMCs. The V gene is TRBV12-3 or TRBV12-4, the J gene TRBJ1-5; D remains ambiguous. The TCR comes from a human donor in good health (CMV status not recorded). Some clones in this sample may be carry-over from other donors' samples. CDR3 bases: TGTGCCAGCACCTTAAGGGTGGAACAGCCCCAGCATTTT. This sequence encodes CASTLRVEQPQHF.